This T cell receptor beta chain was recorded in a study of blood T cells in healthy people across ages. A J-beta primer mix and a sample-barcoded 5' primer were used in a second PCR of about 6 to 12 cycles. TCRdb reanalysed the 5' RACE reads using MiXCR and keeps one entry per CDR3 protein. The sample includes 1.5 million or so distinct CDR3 sequences, around two fifths of them seen just once. This clonotype has a handful of counts. Its target is unknown. Deletions cut 5 bases from V and 4 bases from J, with 18 bases between. CDR1 and CDR2 (germline): DFQATT, SNEGSKA (reference sequence). CDR3 length: 14 amino acids. Broader study findings: Roughly linear age-related decline in beta diversity appeared, significant by age 40.

The V and J genes are TRBV20-1 and TRBJ2-7, with D possibly TRBD2 on 5 matching bases. Source material: blood. The clonotype comes from a woman under 30 in good health. The CDR3 reads CSAGDTLGDYEQYF. CDR3 sequence (DNA): TGCAGTGCTGGGGATACCCTCGGGGATTACGAGCAGTACTTC.